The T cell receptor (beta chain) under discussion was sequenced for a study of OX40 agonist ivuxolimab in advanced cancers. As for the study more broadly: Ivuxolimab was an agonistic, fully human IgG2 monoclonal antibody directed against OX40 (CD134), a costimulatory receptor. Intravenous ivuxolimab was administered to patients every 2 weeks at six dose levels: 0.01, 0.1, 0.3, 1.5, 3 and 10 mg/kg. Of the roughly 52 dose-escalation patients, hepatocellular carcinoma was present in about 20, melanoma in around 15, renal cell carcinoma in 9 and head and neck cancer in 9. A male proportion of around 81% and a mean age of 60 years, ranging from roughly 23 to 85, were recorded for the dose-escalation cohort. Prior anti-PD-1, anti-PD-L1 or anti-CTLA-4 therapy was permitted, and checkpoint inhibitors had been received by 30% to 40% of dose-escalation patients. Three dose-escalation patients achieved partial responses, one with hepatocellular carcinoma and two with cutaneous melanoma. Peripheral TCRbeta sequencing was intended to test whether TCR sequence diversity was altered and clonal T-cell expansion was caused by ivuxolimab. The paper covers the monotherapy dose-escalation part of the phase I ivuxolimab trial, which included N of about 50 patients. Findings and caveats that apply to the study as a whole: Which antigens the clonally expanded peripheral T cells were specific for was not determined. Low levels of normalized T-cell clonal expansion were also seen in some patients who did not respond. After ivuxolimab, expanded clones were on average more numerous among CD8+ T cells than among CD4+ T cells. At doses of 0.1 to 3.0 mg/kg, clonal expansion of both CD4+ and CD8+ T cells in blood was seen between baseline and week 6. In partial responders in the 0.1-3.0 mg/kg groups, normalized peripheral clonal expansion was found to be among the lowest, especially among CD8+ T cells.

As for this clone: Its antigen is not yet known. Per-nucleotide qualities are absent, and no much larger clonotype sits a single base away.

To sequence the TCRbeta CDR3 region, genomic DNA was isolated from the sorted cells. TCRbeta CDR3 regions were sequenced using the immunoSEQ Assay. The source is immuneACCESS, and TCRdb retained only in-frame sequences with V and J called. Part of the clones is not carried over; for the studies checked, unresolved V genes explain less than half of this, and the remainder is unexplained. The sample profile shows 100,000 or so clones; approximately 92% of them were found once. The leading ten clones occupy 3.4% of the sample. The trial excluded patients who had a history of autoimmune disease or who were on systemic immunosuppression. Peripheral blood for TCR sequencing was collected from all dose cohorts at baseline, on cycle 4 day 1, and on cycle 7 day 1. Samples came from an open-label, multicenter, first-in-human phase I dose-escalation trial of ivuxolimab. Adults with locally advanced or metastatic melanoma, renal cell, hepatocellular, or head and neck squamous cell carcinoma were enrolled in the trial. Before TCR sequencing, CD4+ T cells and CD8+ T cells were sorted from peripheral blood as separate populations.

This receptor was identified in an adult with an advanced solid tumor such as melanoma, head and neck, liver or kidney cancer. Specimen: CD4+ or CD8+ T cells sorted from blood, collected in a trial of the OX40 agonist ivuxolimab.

The DNA reads as follows: TGCGCCAGCAGCCAAGACCGACAGGGGAATGGCTACACCTTC. This is translated as CASSQDRQGNGYTF. The V gene is TRBV4-3 and the J gene is TRBJ1-2; 8 bases in the junction line up with TRBD1. Its CDR3 holds 14 amino acids, cysteine through phenylalanine. The CDR3 DNA has 42 bases and is translated from base 1. CDR1 LGHNA and CDR2 YSLEER were looked up in the germline V gene. Unmatched junction bases come to 3, with V trimmed by 0 bases and J by 6 bases.